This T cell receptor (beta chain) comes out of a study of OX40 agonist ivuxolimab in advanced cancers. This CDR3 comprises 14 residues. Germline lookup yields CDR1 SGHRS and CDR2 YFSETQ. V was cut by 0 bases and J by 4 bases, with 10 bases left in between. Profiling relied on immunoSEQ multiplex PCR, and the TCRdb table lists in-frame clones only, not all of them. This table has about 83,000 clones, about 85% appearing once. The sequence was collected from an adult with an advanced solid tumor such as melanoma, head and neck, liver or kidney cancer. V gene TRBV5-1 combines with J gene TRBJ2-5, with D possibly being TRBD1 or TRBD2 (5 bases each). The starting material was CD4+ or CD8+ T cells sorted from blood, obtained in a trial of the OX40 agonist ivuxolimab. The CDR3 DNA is TGCGCCAGCAGCTTGGGAGGGGCCAGAGAGACCCAGTACTTC. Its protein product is CASSLGGARETQYF.